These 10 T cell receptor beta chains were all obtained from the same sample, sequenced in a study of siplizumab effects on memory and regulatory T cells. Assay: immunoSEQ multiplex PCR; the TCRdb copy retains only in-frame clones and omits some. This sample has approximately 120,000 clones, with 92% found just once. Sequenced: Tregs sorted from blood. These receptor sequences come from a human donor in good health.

The chain's CDR3 is CASSLIWSEQYF. The CDR3 DNA reads as TGTGCCAGCAGCCTCATTTGGTCCGAGCAGTACTTC. The J gene is TRBJ2-7, the V gene TRBV7-9; D not resolved. V was clipped by 5 bases and J by 6 bases, with 11 bases between them. Per the germline V gene, CDR1 is SEHNR and CDR2 is FQNEAQ (reference sequence). This CDR3 contains 12 residues.

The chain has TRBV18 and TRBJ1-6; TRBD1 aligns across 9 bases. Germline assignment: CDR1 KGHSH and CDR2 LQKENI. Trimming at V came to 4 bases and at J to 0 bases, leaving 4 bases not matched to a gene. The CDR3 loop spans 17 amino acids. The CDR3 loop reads CASSRTGASSYNSPLHF. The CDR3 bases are TGTGCCAGCTCACGGACAGGGGCGAGCTCCTATAATTCACCCCTCCACTTT.

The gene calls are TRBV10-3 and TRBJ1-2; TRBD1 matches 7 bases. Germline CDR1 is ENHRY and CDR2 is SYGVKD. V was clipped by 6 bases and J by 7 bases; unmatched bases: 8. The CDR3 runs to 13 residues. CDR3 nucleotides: TGTGCCATCAGCCCAGACAGGGAGTTTGGCTACACCTTC. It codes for CAISPDREFGYTF.

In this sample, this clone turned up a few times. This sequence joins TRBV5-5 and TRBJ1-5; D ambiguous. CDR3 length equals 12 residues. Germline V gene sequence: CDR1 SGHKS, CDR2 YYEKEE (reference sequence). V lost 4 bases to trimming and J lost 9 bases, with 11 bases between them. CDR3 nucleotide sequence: TGTGCCAGCAGCCCAGATATTGGGCCCCAGCATTTT. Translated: CASSPDIGPQHF.

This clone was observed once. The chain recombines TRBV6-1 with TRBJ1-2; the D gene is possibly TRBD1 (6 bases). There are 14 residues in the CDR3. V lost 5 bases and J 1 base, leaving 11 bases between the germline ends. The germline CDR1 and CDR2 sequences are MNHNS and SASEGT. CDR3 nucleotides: TGTGCCAGCAGTCAGGACAGAGATAACTATGGCTACACCTTC. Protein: CASSQDRDNYGYTF.

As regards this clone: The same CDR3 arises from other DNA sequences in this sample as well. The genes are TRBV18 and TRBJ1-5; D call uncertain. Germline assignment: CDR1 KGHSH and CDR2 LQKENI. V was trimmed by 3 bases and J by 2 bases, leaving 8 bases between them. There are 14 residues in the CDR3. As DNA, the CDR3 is TGTGCCAGCTCACCGGGTGTTGGCAATCAGCCCCAGCATTTT. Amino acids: CASSPGVGNQPQHF. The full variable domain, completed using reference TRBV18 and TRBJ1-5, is NAGVMQNPRHLVRRRGQEARLRCSPMKGHSHVYWYRQLPEEGLKFMVYLQKENIIDESGMPKERFSAEFPKEGPSILRIQQVVRGDSAAYFCASSPGVGNQPQHFGDGTRLSIL.

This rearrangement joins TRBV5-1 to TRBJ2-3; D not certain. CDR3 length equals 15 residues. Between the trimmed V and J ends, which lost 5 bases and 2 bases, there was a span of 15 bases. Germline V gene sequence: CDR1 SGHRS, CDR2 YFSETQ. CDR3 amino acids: CASSFDNLPTDTQYF. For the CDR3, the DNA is TGCGCCAGCAGTTTTGACAACCTACCCACAGATACGCAGTATTTT. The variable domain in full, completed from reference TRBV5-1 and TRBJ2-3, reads KAGVTQTPRYLIKTRGQQVTLSCSPISGHRSVSWYQQTPGQGLQFLFEYFSETQRNKGNFPGRFSGRQFSNSRSEMNVSTLELGDSALYLCASSFDNLPTDTQYFGPGTRLTVL.

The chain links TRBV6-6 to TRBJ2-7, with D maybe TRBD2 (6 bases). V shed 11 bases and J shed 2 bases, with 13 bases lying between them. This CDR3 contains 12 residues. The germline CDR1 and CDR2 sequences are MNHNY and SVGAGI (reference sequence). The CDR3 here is CASEGGAYEQYF. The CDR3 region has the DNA TGTGCCTCGGAGGGCGGGGCCTACGAGCAGTACTTC.

The CDR3 loop is CASSFSFPPGTGELFF. The CDR3 region has the DNA TGTGCCAGCAGTTTTAGTTTCCCCCCGGGGACCGGGGAGCTGTTTTTT. The gene calls are TRBV27 and TRBJ2-2; a weak D match, TRBD2 (5 bases). V was clipped by 3 bases and J by 5 bases, with 16 bases between them. The CDR3 has 16 amino acids. CDR1 MNHEY and CDR2 SMNVEV come from the germline V gene (reference sequence).

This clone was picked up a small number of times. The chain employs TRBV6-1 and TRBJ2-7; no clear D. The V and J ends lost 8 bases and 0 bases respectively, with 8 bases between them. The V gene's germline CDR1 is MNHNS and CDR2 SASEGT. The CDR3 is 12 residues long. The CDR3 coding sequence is TGTGCCAGCGAGGCGGACTCCTACGAGCAGTACTTC. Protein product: CASEADSYEQYF.